The entry below gives a single T cell receptor beta chain sequence along with its context. Its cognate antigen is unknown. Trimming removed 0 bases from V and 3 bases from J; junction bases left unmatched: 1. The germline gives CDR1 SGHRS, CDR2 YFSETQ. There are 14 residues in the CDR3. Researchers ran the PCR with 60 Vbeta and 13 Jbeta primers. Original handling: In a later analysis, the count reached roughly 80 million unique TCR beta chains, with about 10 million shared. TCRdb's table, derived via immunoSEQ multiplex PCR, lists solely in-frame clones and lacks some. V and J calls and clone size are copied from that table; D and trimming were computed from the DNA. Of around 100,000 clones listed, around three quarters are singletons. This entry comes from a study of cytomegalovirus exposure and HLA in healthy donors. Findings of the study overall: Reportedly, cytomegalovirus status was diagnosed with high sensitivity and specificity. Among donors in an Asian-associated ancestry cluster, a later analysis reportedly found fewer N-insertions than the roughly 650-donor mean. Sequencing likely produced, as an artifact, a cluster of highly shared sequence variants.

The TCR sequence derives from a man aged 45 to 65 in good health and CMV-seropositive. The sample was PBMCs. The J gene is TRBJ2-3, the V gene TRBV5-1; 7 nucleotides align to TRBD2. DNA of the CDR3: TGCGCCAGCAGCTTGGACGGGGGGACAGATACGCAGTATTTT. This translates into CASSLDGGTDTQYF.